The rows below give T cell receptor beta chains drawn from one sample of a study of cytomegalovirus exposure and HLA in healthy donors. TCRdb keeps only in-frame clones here, not all; method: immunoSEQ multiplex PCR. The sample lists some 110,000 clones, approximately 75% occurring once. The sequenced material came from PBMCs. These receptors all stem from a man aged 50 to 59 in good health and CMV-seropositive. Both conserved end residues are part of each CDR3. Fields, in order: V gene, J gene, D gene, clone size, CDR3 protein, CDR3 DNA. D genes are given only for firm matches. The listing skips clone size in some rows; elsewhere it reads once, few, many or a size class.

TRBV5-6	TRBJ2-5	TRBD1	NA	CASSSPQGETQYF	TGTGCCAGCAGCTCACCACAGGGGGAGACCCAGTACTTC
TRBV7-9	TRBJ1-6	NA	NA	CASSPLTGWSSYNSPLHF	TGTGCCAGCAGCCCACTAACGGGGTGGAGCTCCTATAATTCACCCCTCCACTTT
TRBV7-9	TRBJ1-1	NA	NA	CASTLGGVLGTEAFF	TGTGCCAGCACCCTGGGAGGGGTCCTCGGCACTGAAGCTTTCTTT
TRBV18	TRBJ1-2	NA	NA	CASSPGADYGYTF	TGTGCCAGCTCACCGGGGGCGGACTATGGCTACACCTTC
TRBV5-1	TRBJ1-2	NA	NA	CASSLGAGGYGYTF	TGCGCCAGCAGCTTGGGGGCGGGAGGATATGGCTACACCTTC
TRBV30	TRBJ2-5	NA	NA	CAWSRGQETQYF	TGTGCCTGGAGCCGGGGGCAAGAGACCCAGTACTTC
TRBV10-1	TRBJ2-3	NA	NA	CASSLQGSDTQYF	TGCGCCAGCAGTTTACAGGGTTCAGATACGCAGTATTTT
TRBV5-1	TRBJ2-3	TRBD1	NA	CASSFSGQGSTDTQYF	TGCGCCAGCAGCTTCTCGGGACAGGGGAGCACAGATACGCAGTATTTT
TRBV7-9	TRBJ1-6	TRBD1	NA	CASSSPRQGAMGNSPLHF	TGTGCCAGCAGCTCCCCGAGACAGGGGGCGATGGGTAATTCACCCCTCCACTTT
TRBV7-8	TRBJ1-1	NA	NA	CASSLEGGRAEAFF	TGTGCCAGCAGCTTAGAGGGGGGGAGGGCTGAAGCTTTCTTT
TRBV7-8	TRBJ1-1	TRBD1	NA	CASSFRNRGPEAFF	TGTGCCAGCAGCTTTCGTAACAGGGGCCCTGAAGCTTTCTTT
TRBV11-2	TRBJ2-7	TRBD1	NA	CASSPTGVHEQYF	TGTGCCAGCAGTCCCACAGGGGTCCACGAGCAGTACTTC
TRBV7-8	TRBJ1-5	NA	NA	CASSHNGDNQPQHF	TGTGCCAGCAGCCACAACGGGGACAATCAGCCCCAGCATTTT
TRBV5-4	TRBJ2-7	NA	NA	CASSLMQQGSYEQYF	TGTGCCAGCAGCTTGATGCAACAGGGCTCCTACGAGCAGTACTTC
TRBV4-3	TRBJ2-2	NA	NA	CASSQEYGRGTGELFF	TGCGCCAGCAGCCAAGAATATGGTAGGGGCACCGGGGAGCTGTTTTTT
TRBV30	TRBJ2-3	TRBD1	NA	CAWSPGQGHTDTQYF	TGTGCCTGGAGTCCTGGACAGGGGCACACAGATACGCAGTATTTT
TRBV5-1	TRBJ1-1	NA	once	CASSLGGEAFF	TGCGCCAGCAGCTTGGGGGGCGAAGCTTTCTTT
TRBV5-6	TRBJ2-6	NA	few	CASSLVRQISGANVLTF	TGTGCCAGCAGCTTGGTGCGACAGATCTCTGGGGCCAACGTCCTGACTTTC